These 24 T cell receptor beta chains were sequenced from one sample in a study of blood T cell repertoires in COVID-19. Assay: immunoSEQ multiplex PCR; the TCRdb copy retains only in-frame clones and omits some. The top ten clones hold roughly 3.6% of a sample with 50,000 to 60,000 clones, 80% to 90% of them seen once. Sequencing was carried out using peripheral blood. These receptors were collected from a man aged 35 to 55 with COVID-19, enrolled during active disease.

The V gene is TRBV28, the J gene TRBJ2-6; 12 nucleotides agree with TRBD1. The CDR3 is 17 amino acids. The V segment lost 8 bases and the J segment 2 bases; nucleotides outside the gene matches: 7. Germline values: CDR1 MDHEN, CDR2 SYDVKM. The CDR3 here is CASAGTGGRTGANVLTF. The CDR3 DNA reads as TGTGCCAGCGCGGGGACAGGGGGCCGAACTGGGGCCAACGTCCTGACTTTC.

To note about this clone: Different DNA sequences within this sample yield the same CDR3. This chain connects TRBV18 to TRBJ1-1; D is possibly TRBD1 (5 bases). This CDR3 region has 14 residues. Deletions cut 3 bases from V and 1 base from J, with 9 bases between. Germline CDR1 and CDR2: KGHSH and LQKENI. CDR3 amino acids: CASSPLGANTEAFF. DNA of the CDR3: TGTGCCAGCTCACCCCTTGGGGCGAACACTGAAGCTTTCTTT.

Worth noting for this clone: The CDR3 end shows no conserved phenylalanine or tryptophan, and so a read error is likely. Because the CDR3's place on the DNA is in doubt, the DNA is left out and the CDR3 is given as listed by TCRdb. The chain links TRBV7-9 to TRBJ2-4; the table assigns TRBD1, which was not confirmed against the DNA. CDR1 SEHNR and CDR2 FQNEAQ come from the germline V gene (reference sequence). The CDR3 comprises 12 residues, both ends counted. The chain's CDR3 is CASSLALGSPLL.

The chain joins TRBV7-9 to TRBJ2-5; 15 bases align to TRBD2. The J segment lost 9 bases and the V segment lost 4 bases, leaving 6 bases of the junction unmatched. This CDR3 region has 15 residues. CDR1 is SEHNR and CDR2 is FQNEAQ in the germline V gene (reference sequence). Written as DNA, the CDR3 is TGTGCCAGCAGCTCCTGGACTAGCGGGAGGGAGGCCCAGTACTTC. This sequence encodes CASSSWTSGREAQYF.

The V call is TRBV30, the J call TRBJ1-2; D remains unclear. Trimming took 2 bases from V and 9 from J, leaving 16 bases between them. The germline gives CDR1 GTSNPN, CDR2 SVGIG (reference sequence). The CDR3 consists of 13 residues. CDR3 protein: CAWSLVVGGSYTF. Here the CDR3 DNA reads TGTGCCTGGAGTCTTGTCGTCGGCGGGAGCTACACCTTC. Based on the CDR3 plus reference TRBV30 and TRBJ1-2, the full variable domain is SQTIHQWPATLVQPVGSPLSLECTVEGTSNPNLYWYRQAAGRGLQLLFYSVGIGQISSEVPQNLSASRPQDRQFILSSKKLLLSDSGFYLCAWSLVVGGSYTFGSGTRLTVV.

The J gene is TRBJ2-1, the V gene TRBV25-1; D unclear. The CDR3 consists of 11 residues. Between the trimmed V and J ends, which lost 6 bases and 6 bases, there was a span of 6 bases. Looked up from germline, CDR1 is MGHDK and CDR2 is SYGVNS. DNA for the CDR3: TGTGCCAGCAGAAAGAGCAATGAGCAGTTCTTC. It specifies CASRKSNEQFF.

This rearrangement joins TRBV18 to TRBJ2-5; D gene ambiguous. The CDR3 covers 12 residues. In germline, CDR1 is KGHSH, CDR2 LQKENI. Trimming removed 6 bases at V and 0 bases at J, with 5 bases between. The DNA for the CDR3 is TGTGCCAGCTCCCAGTACCAAGAGACCCAGTACTTC. This encodes CASSQYQETQYF.

The chain carries TRBV6-6 and TRBJ1-1; D perhaps matches TRBD1 (5 bases). This CDR3 is built from 14 residues. Germline loops: CDR1 MNHNY, CDR2 SVGAGI (reference sequence). The V gene lost 11 bases and the J gene lost 3 bases, with 19 bases spanning the gap. In DNA form, the CDR3 reads TGTGCCGTAAAAAAAGTGCCGGGGGACACTGAAGCTTTCTTT. This codes for CAVKKVPGDTEAFF.

Here the CDR3 DNA reads TGCGCCAGCAGCTTGGACAGGAACTCTGGAAACACCATATATTTT. This gives the protein CASSLDRNSGNTIYF. The chain is built from TRBV5-1 and TRBJ1-3; the D gene is possibly TRBD1 (5 bases). The V gene's germline CDR1 is SGHRS and CDR2 YFSETQ. The CDR3 extends over 15 amino acids. V was pared by 0 bases and J by 0 bases, with 7 bases between.

The V gene is TRBV4-1, the J gene TRBJ2-1, with 10 positions matching TRBD2. In germline, CDR1 is MGHRA, CDR2 YSYEKL. V was pared by 4 bases and J by 2 bases, with 5 bases of the junction left unmatched. This CDR3 is 16 amino acids long. The CDR3: CASSPERGGAYNEQFF. Written as DNA, the CDR3 is TGCGCCAGCAGCCCGGAGCGGGGGGGCGCCTACAATGAGCAGTTCTTC.

The genes are TRBV28 and TRBJ1-1; 9 positions agree with TRBD1. CDR3 length: 17 residues. Germline V lookup: CDR1 MDHEN, CDR2 SYDVKM. The J segment lost 1 base and the V segment lost 3 bases, leaving 9 bases of the junction unmatched. This CDR3 is CASSLLPGQGPNTEAFF. The CDR3 DNA sequence: TGTGCCAGCAGTTTGCTCCCGGGACAGGGCCCGAACACTGAAGCTTTCTTT.

This clone was detected once. The rearrangement joins TRBV10-3 to TRBJ2-7; D possibly corresponds to TRBD1 (5 bases). This CDR3 spans 14 amino acids. Germline-derived CDR1 and CDR2 are ENHRY and SYGVKD. With 2 bases removed from V and 7 bases from J, the gap between germline ends came to 15 bases. The CDR3, as DNA: TGTGCCATCAGTGAGCCTCACGCGGCAGGGGAGCAGTACTTC. Its protein product is CAISEPHAAGEQYF.

The J gene is TRBJ2-1, the V gene TRBV24-1; 9 bases map to TRBD2. Germline lookup yields CDR1 KGHDR and CDR2 SFDVKD. CDR3 size: 16 residues. V shed 0 bases and J 11 bases; nucleotides not matched to a gene: 10. The CDR3 reads CATSDLQETSGSKQFF. The CDR3, as DNA: TGTGCCACCAGTGATTTGCAAGAGACTAGCGGATCCAAGCAGTTCTTC.

Written as DNA, the CDR3 is TGTGCCGTGGGGCCAACTAATGAAAAACTGTTTTTT. Its protein is CAVGPTNEKLFF. The chain is built from TRBV27 and TRBJ1-4, with D possibly TRBD1 on 5 matching bases. This CDR3 contains 12 residues. Trimming stripped 11 bases from V and 0 bases from J, with 7 bases between. In germline, CDR1 is MNHEY, CDR2 SMNVEV (reference sequence).

The rearrangement uses TRBV18 and TRBJ2-5; 7 bases agree with TRBD2. There are 15 residues in the CDR3. The V gene end was trimmed by 0 bases and the J gene end by 6 bases; junction bases not matched to a gene: 7. CDR1 is KGHSH and CDR2 is LQKENI in the germline V gene. The CDR3 bases are TGTGCCAGCTCACCACCATCTAGCGGCCCACAGACCCAGTACTTC. Translated: CASSPPSSGPQTQYF.

The gene calls are TRBV7-9 and TRBJ1-5; a possible D gene is TRBD1 (5 bases). Trimming pared 4 bases from V and 0 bases from J, leaving 10 bases between. The CDR3 runs 15 residues. From germline, CDR1 is SEHNR and CDR2 FQNEAQ (reference sequence). The CDR3 region has the DNA TGTGCCAGCAGCTGGGGGGATTATAGCAATCAGCCCCAGCATTTT. This encodes CASSWGDYSNQPQHF.

This chain connects TRBV10-2 to TRBJ1-1; possible D gene TRBD1, 6 bases. Germline V gives CDR1 WSHSY, CDR2 SAAADI. The CDR3 covers 15 residues. V lost 7 bases and J lost 0, with 15 bases in between. CDR3 DNA: TGCGCCAGCAACGATCTCGGACAGTTGAACACTGAAGCTTTCTTT. As protein: CASNDLGQLNTEAFF.

This chain uses TRBV7-2 with TRBJ2-7, with unresolved D. Trimming removed 5 bases from V and 0 bases from J, with 5 bases in between. The CDR3 consists of 12 residues. Germline V gives CDR1 SGHTA, CDR2 FQGNSA. The CDR3 coding sequence is TGTGCCAGCAGCGACACCTCCTACGAGCAGTACTTC. This translates into CASSDTSYEQYF.

The chain joins TRBV6-6 to TRBJ2-3, with D possibly matching TRBD1 (5 bases). Per germline, CDR1 MNHNY and CDR2 SVGAGI (reference sequence). The CDR3 runs 16 residues. V was clipped by 7 bases and J by 0 bases, with 17 bases between them. This CDR3 is CASTSPLGLSTDTQYF. CDR3 DNA sequence: TGTGCCAGCACTTCCCCCCTGGGGCTCAGCACAGATACGCAGTATTTT.

This sequence joins TRBV9 and TRBJ1-2; no clear D gene. Trimming pared 0 bases from V and 5 bases from J, leaving 20 bases between. In germline, CDR1 is SGDLS, CDR2 YYNGEE. CDR3 size: 17 residues. CDR3 coding DNA: TGTGCCAGCAGCGTAGCGCTTGCCCGGAGAATCCTGTATGGCTACACCTTC. Translating gives CASSVALARRILYGYTF.

The genes are TRBV19 and TRBJ1-5; no reliable D call. Trimming took off 6 bases at V and 0 bases at J, with 3 bases between the two ends. Per the germline V gene, CDR1 is LNHDA and CDR2 is SQIVND (reference sequence). This CDR3 region has 12 residues. The CDR3 sequence is CASRSSNQPQHF. The CDR3 region has the DNA TGTGCCAGTAGGAGTAGCAATCAGCCCCAGCATTTT.

CDR3 sequence reads: CATSDLGREDSRSTDTQYF. The CDR3, as DNA: TGTGCCACCAGTGATTTGGGACGGGAGGACTCCCGAAGCACAGATACGCAGTATTTT. The V and J genes are TRBV24-1 and TRBJ2-3; TRBD2 matches 7 bases. Germline V lookup: CDR1 KGHDR, CDR2 SFDVKD. The V segment lost 0 bases and the J segment 0 bases; nucleotides outside the gene matches: 11. The CDR3 sequence is 19 residues long.

V gene TRBV15 combines with J gene TRBJ1-3, with D possibly being TRBD1 (6 bases). This CDR3 contains 14 residues. The germline V and J ends were trimmed by 4 bases and 0 bases, with 7 bases remaining between them. The V gene's germline CDR1 is LNHNV and CDR2 YYDKDF (reference sequence). The DNA of the CDR3 is TGTGCCACCAGCAAACAGGGCTCTGGAAACACCATATATTTT. Its protein product is CATSKQGSGNTIYF.

The chain couples TRBV5-1 to TRBJ2-1; D perhaps matches TRBD1 (6 bases). Germline CDR1 and CDR2: SGHRS and YFSETQ. Deletions cut 4 bases from V and 3 bases from J, with 14 bases between. The CDR3 has 15 residues. Written as DNA, the CDR3 is TGCGCCAGCAGCCCAAAGGACAGTGGCTACAATGAGCAGTTCTTC. The encoded protein is CASSPKDSGYNEQFF. Full variable domain (missing parts from reference TRBV5-1 and TRBJ2-1): KAGVTQTPRYLIKTRGQQVTLSCSPISGHRSVSWYQQTPGQGLQFLFEYFSETQRNKGNFPGRFSGRQFSNSRSEMNVSTLELGDSALYLCASSPKDSGYNEQFFGPGTRLTVL.